The T cell receptor beta chain under discussion was sequenced for a study of technical replicates of blood from several donors. Produced via immunoSEQ multiplex PCR; TCRdb's table is partial and in-frame only. The sample includes about 50,000 clones, more than 95% of them seen just once. The TCR originated in a human donor in good health. Sequenced: T cells isolated from PBMCs.

The CDR3 DNA follows: TGTGCCTGTACAGGGGGTGCTAACTATGGCTACACCTTC. Residues: CACTGGANYGYTF. The rearrangement uses TRBV30 and TRBJ1-2; 8 bases fit TRBD1. CDR3 size: 13 residues. Germline lookup yields CDR1 GTSNPN and CDR2 SVGIG (reference sequence). Trimming at V came to 6 bases and at J to 0 bases, leaving 3 bases not matched to a gene.